This TCR beta chain was profiled in a study of shared clonotypes between healthy human individuals. In the study overall: Those who served as donors were a couple of women and three men between the ages of 18 and 49.

CDR3 length: 16 residues. The germline CDR1 and CDR2 sequences are LGHNA and YSLEER. Trimming cost V 3 bases and J 0 bases; bases outside gene matches: 5. The repertoire was sequenced with immunoSEQ multiplex PCR; TCRdb's copy has only in-frame clones and lacks some. The sample consists of some 1 million clones, roughly 80% of them appearing once. Sequenced material: memory CD4+ T cells sorted from blood. Regarding subset: CD45RA-negative fraction. V is TRBV4-3 and J is TRBJ2-7; 10 bases match TRBD2. The clonotype was recovered from a man aged 18 to 29 in good health. CDR3 DNA sequence: TGCGCCAGCAGCCACCAAGCGGGAGGGAGCTCCTACGAGCAGTACTTC. Translation gives CASSHQAGGSSYEQYF.